The clone carrying this T cell receptor (beta chain) turned up a few times. The data belong to a study of blood T cell repertoires in COVID-19. Looking at the study overall: From the United States, Italy and Spain came samples of acute and convalescent COVID-19. PBMCs, B-cell-depleted T cells, or T cells provided the cDNA or gDNA that made up the material.

Generated by immunoSEQ multiplex PCR, the TCRdb table keeps only in-frame clones and is missing some. The data hold over 150,000 clones, with approximately 90% observed a single time. The source material was peripheral blood. The sequence was obtained from a man aged 18-30 years with acute or convalescent COVID-19.

The CDR3 bases are TGTGCCTGGAGTGTTGCAGGGGCGAGCCAGCCCCAGCATTTT. Protein product: CAWSVAGASQPQHF. The chain is built from TRBV30 and TRBJ1-5, with D possibly matching TRBD1 (6 bases). The V gene lost 0 bases and the J gene lost 7 bases, with 13 bases spanning the gap. The CDR3 covers 14 residues. CDR1 is GTSNPN, CDR2 SVGIG, per germline (reference sequence).